The clone carrying this T cell receptor beta chain was recorded many times. From the RACE reads, TCRdb called clonotypes with MiXCR, one entry per CDR3 protein. The table includes about 52,000 distinct CDR3 sequences, roughly 9.5% detected once. The data were taken from a study of human T cells and chemical hapten exposure. The germline V gene encodes CDR1 MNHEY and CDR2 SVGAGI. The CDR3 covers 17 residues. Germline trimming cut 0 bases from V and 2 bases from J; bases unmatched to any gene: 6. Time point indicated: patch test 3, about 24 weeks after DPC sensitization. Treatment meaning: therapeutic diphenylcyclopropenone sensitization with weekly scalp DPC. Investigators collected blood before applying each patch test. Donation of samples came from alopecia patients who were 18 to 70 years old and suitable for DPC.

The chain joins TRBV6-5 to TRBJ2-1, with TRBD1 matching 8 bases. This receptor was taken from a woman in her 40s with alopecia areata. Some clones in this sample may be carry-over from other donors' samples. The sample was whole blood, taken in connection with sensitization to the hapten diphenylcyclopropenone (DPC). The CDR3 is CASSYSTQGAPYNEQFF. The CDR3 bases are TGTGCCAGCAGTTACTCGACCCAGGGGGCTCCCTACAATGAGCAGTTCTTC.